The 15 T cell receptor beta chains presented below share a single source sample, sequenced in a study of blood T cell repertoires in COVID-19. Profiled with immunoSEQ multiplex PCR; TCRdb holds only in-frame clones, not every one. Of about 220,000 clones in the sample, approximately 80% were seen once. The sequencing input was peripheral blood. These receptors originate from a man between 45 and 60 years old with active or convalescent COVID-19.

The chain employs TRBV28 and TRBJ1-2, with no clear D. The germline V and J ends were trimmed by 3 bases and 6 bases, with 17 bases remaining between them. The CDR3 is made up of 15 amino acids. Germline values: CDR1 MDHEN, CDR2 SYDVKM. As DNA, the CDR3 is TGTGCCAGCAGTTTGCTAGCGAGGGCCCTGGATGGCTACACCTTC. Its protein product is CASSLLARALDGYTF.

This clone showed up many times. CDR3 residues: CASSPTPDRESYTF. The CDR3 coding sequence is TGTGCCAGCAGCCCGACCCCAGACAGGGAGAGCTACACCTTC. V usage is TRBV7-9 and J usage is TRBJ1-2; 7 bases fit TRBD1. The CDR3 loop spans 14 amino acids. V gave up 5 bases and J gave up 9 bases; unmatched junction bases: 12. The germline V gene encodes CDR1 SEHNR and CDR2 FQNEAQ (reference sequence). The full variable domain, rest sourced from reference TRBV7-9 and TRBJ1-2, is DTGVSQNPRHKITKRGQNVTFRCDPISEHNRLYWYRQTLGQGPEFLTYFQNEAQLEKSRLLSDRFSAERPKGSFSTLEIQRTEQGDSAMYLCASSPTPDRESYTFGSGTRLTVV.

The chain has TRBV5-1 and TRBJ2-1, with 15 bases identical to TRBD2. Losses at the gene ends were 4 bases for V and 1 base for J; bases not matched to a gene: 6. The CDR3 has 18 amino acids. Germline CDR1 and CDR2: SGHRS and YFSETQ. The CDR3 here is CASSTGLAGGWSYNEQFF. CDR3 bases: TGCGCCAGCAGCACGGGACTAGCGGGAGGTTGGTCCTACAATGAGCAGTTCTTC. Full variable domain (outside the CDR3, taken from reference TRBV5-1 and TRBJ2-1): KAGVTQTPRYLIKTRGQQVTLSCSPISGHRSVSWYQQTPGQGLQFLFEYFSETQRNKGNFPGRFSGRQFSNSRSEMNVSTLELGDSALYLCASSTGLAGGWSYNEQFFGPGTRLTVL.

The gene calls are TRBV3-1 (or the pseudogene TRBV3-2) and TRBJ1-2; 9 bases are a match to TRBD1. This CDR3 is 16 amino acids long. The trim removed 4 bases at V and 1 base at J, leaving 7 bases unmatched. The germline CDR1 and CDR2 sequences are LGHDT and YNNKEL (reference sequence). CDR3 amino acids: CASSLAGQGSNYGYTF. As DNA, the CDR3 is TGTGCCAGCAGCCTCGCCGGACAGGGGAGTAACTATGGCTACACCTTC.

The V call is TRBV7-2, the J call TRBJ2-2; D gene uncertain. Per the germline V gene, CDR1 is SGHTA and CDR2 is FQGNSA. Between the trimmed V and J ends, which lost 2 bases and 2 bases, there was a span of 12 bases. This CDR3 has 16 amino acids. This chain's CDR3 is CASSLNAGTNTGELFF. CDR3 bases: TGTGCCAGCAGCTTAAACGCAGGAACTAACACCGGGGAGCTGTTTTTT.

This clone has only one observation. This chain connects TRBV10-3 to TRBJ2-3; TRBD2 aligns across 12 bases. CDR3 length: 15 residues. CDR1 and CDR2 (germline): ENHRY, SYGVKD. The junction had 3 bases not matched to a gene; V was cut back by 5 bases and J by 3 bases. The CDR3 sequence is CAISPGTSGTDTQYF. The CDR3 DNA reads as TGTGCCATCAGTCCCGGGACTAGCGGGACAGATACGCAGTATTTT.

The CDR3 region has the DNA TGTGCCAGCAGCCCTCAGACAAGCTCCTACGAGCAGTACGTC. The encoded protein is CASSPQTSSYEQYV. The chain carries TRBV3-1 (or the pseudogene TRBV3-2) and TRBJ2-7; D unresolved. The CDR3 runs 14 residues. Trimming removed 4 bases from V and 0 bases from J, with 10 bases in between. Per the germline V gene, CDR1 is LGHDT and CDR2 is YNNKEL (reference sequence).

CDR3 protein: CASTRSRTGDNSPLHF. The CDR3 region has the DNA TGTGCCAGCACCCGGTCTAGGACAGGGGATAATTCACCCCTCCACTTT. The gene calls are TRBV2 and TRBJ1-6; 9 bases agree with TRBD1. Trimming removed 7 bases from V and 5 bases from J; junction bases left unmatched: 9. Germline CDR1 SNHLY, CDR2 FYNNEI. This CDR3 region has 16 residues.

The chain is built from TRBV12-3 or TRBV12-4 and TRBJ1-1; TRBD1 aligns across 9 bases. This CDR3 is 13 amino acids long. Unmatched junction bases numbered 4, after V lost 7 bases and J lost 4 bases. The DNA for the CDR3 is TGTGCCAGCAAACAGGGGGCAGGCACTGAAGCTTTCTTT. Its translation is CASKQGAGTEAFF.

The V call is TRBV4-2, the J call TRBJ2-5; possibly TRBD1 for D (6 bases). From germline, CDR1 is LGHNA and CDR2 YNFKEQ. The CDR3 is made up of 15 amino acids. V was trimmed by 0 bases and J by 4 bases, leaving 12 bases between them. This chain's CDR3 is CASSQDLQGRETQYF. The CDR3, as DNA: TGTGCCAGCAGCCAAGATTTACAGGGCAGAGAGACCCAGTACTTC.

The gene calls are TRBV15 and TRBJ1-4; D is ambiguous. Trimming took off 1 base at V and 5 bases at J, with 5 bases between the two ends. Germline V CDR1 and CDR2: LNHNV, YYDKDF (reference sequence). The length of the CDR3 is 13 residues. CDR3 nucleotides: TGTGCCACCAGCAGAGCCCAGAATGAAAAACTGTTTTTT. Protein sequence: CATSRAQNEKLFF.

This chain uses TRBV3-1 (or the pseudogene TRBV3-2) with TRBJ1-1, with D perhaps TRBD1 (6 bases). CDR1 LGHDT and CDR2 YNNKEL come from the germline V gene (reference sequence). This CDR3 region has 12 residues. V lost 3 bases to trimming and J lost 7 bases, with 9 bases between them. The CDR3 is CASSHHRVEAFF. The CDR3 region has the DNA TGTGCCAGCAGCCATCACAGGGTTGAAGCTTTCTTT.

J is TRBJ1-6 and V is TRBV19; a weak D match, TRBD1 (5 bases). Germline CDR1 reads LNHDA; CDR2 reads SQIVND (reference sequence). V lost 3 bases to trimming and J lost 8 bases, with 11 bases between them. The CDR3 runs 14 residues. CDR3 nucleotide sequence: TGTGCCAGTAGTATCGCAGGGTATGATTCACCCCTCCACTTT. The encoded protein is CASSIAGYDSPLHF.

The genes are TRBV4-1 and TRBJ1-1, with 10 nucleotides matching TRBD1. Germline V gene sequence: CDR1 MGHRA, CDR2 YSYEKL. V lost 4 bases, J lost 1 base, and 6 bases stayed unmatched. The CDR3 has 16 amino acids. DNA for the CDR3: TGCGCCAGCAGCCCATCGGACAGGGGGACGAACACTGAAGCTTTCTTT. Translation gives CASSPSDRGTNTEAFF.

V and J are TRBV7-2 and TRBJ1-2; no clear D gene. The ends were cut back, 3 bases at V and 8 bases at J, with 13 bases in the middle. The length of the CDR3 is 13 residues. Germline V gives CDR1 SGHTA, CDR2 FQGNSA. The CDR3 loop is CASSLTSERGYTF. The DNA of the CDR3 is TGTGCCAGCAGCTTGACATCTGAGCGGGGCTACACCTTC.